A single sample gave rise to the 23 T cell receptor beta chains below, sequenced in a study of CD8+CD57+ T cells in acquired aplastic anemia. TCR beta VDJ and CDR3 profiles were obtained from a genomic DNA template. TCRdb reanalysed the reads using MiXCR and keeps one entry per CDR3 protein. In the table there are around 180,000 distinct CDR3 sequences, approximately 60% of which are singletons. The sample consisted of sorted CD4+, CD8+, or CD8+CD57+ T cells (not recorded which) from PBMCs. Every receptor here comes from a human donor in good health.

The V call is TRBV7-2, the J call TRBJ2-7, with a possible D match to TRBD1 (6 bases). Germline V lookup: CDR1 SGHTA, CDR2 FQGNSA. V lost 3 bases, J lost 2 bases, and 20 bases lay in between. The CDR3 extends over 17 amino acids. CDR3 amino acids: CASSFPPRGRTPYEQYF. The DNA of the CDR3 is TGTGCCAGCAGCTTCCCGCCCAGGGGTAGGACCCCCTACGAGCAGTACTTC.

This clonotype was seen many times. V is TRBV2 and J is TRBJ1-1; 9 bases map to TRBD1. V lost 1 base to trimming and J lost 6 bases; unmatched junction nucleotides: 3. CDR1 and CDR2 from the germline V gene are SNHLY and FYNNEI. This CDR3 is built from 14 residues. The CDR3 nucleotides are TGTGCCAGCAGTGAAGGGTACAGGGGGCCTGAAGCTTTCTTT. Encoded protein: CASSEGYRGPEAFF.

This clonotype appeared many times. In nucleotides, the CDR3 is TGTGCCAGCAGCCTCCAAACGGTAACAGGAGTGAACACCGGGGAGCTGTTTTTT. Encoded protein: CASSLQTVTGVNTGELFF. J is TRBJ2-2 and V is TRBV7-9; D is possibly TRBD1 (5 bases). The V end was cut by 5 bases, the J end by 1 base, with 20 bases between. Germline lookup yields CDR1 SEHNR and CDR2 FQNEAQ (reference sequence). The CDR3 consists of 18 residues.

The chain recombines TRBV7-2 with TRBJ2-1; D is uncertain. This CDR3 region has 14 residues. Trimming stripped 4 bases from V and 0 bases from J, with 7 bases between. Looked up from germline, CDR1 is SGHTA and CDR2 is FQGNSA. In DNA, the CDR3 is TGTGCCAGCAGCTCCCAAAGCTCCTACAATGAGCAGTTCTTC. Protein sequence: CASSSQSSYNEQFF.

This clonotype was counted at least ten times. The chain uses TRBV6-2 or TRBV6-3 and TRBJ2-3, with D possibly being TRBD1 or TRBD2 (5 bases each). The V gene lost 6 bases and the J gene lost 4 bases, with 8 bases spanning the gap. Germline V gene data show CDR1 as MNHEY and CDR2 as SVGEGT. The CDR3 length is 12 residues. As DNA, the CDR3 is TGTGCCAGCAGGCCGGGGCCAGATACGCAGTATTTT. Translation: CASRPGPDTQYF.

Regarding this clonotype: A much larger clone differs from this one at a single base, so this may be a read error. The chain has TRBV9 and TRBJ1-2, with 10 bases lining up with TRBD1. The CDR3 runs to 17 residues. Unmatched junction bases numbered 15, after V lost 7 bases and J lost 3 bases. Per germline, CDR1 SGDLS and CDR2 YYNGEE. DNA of the CDR3: TGTGCCAGCTCCGCCGAGAGACAGGGGGCGTTGGACTATGGCTACACCTTC. This codes for CASSAERQGALDYGYTF.

This clonotype was detected only a few times. V gene TRBV7-7 combines with J gene TRBJ2-5; possible D gene TRBD2, 6 bases. V was pared by 6 bases and J by 3 bases, with 14 bases between. This CDR3 is 14 amino acids long. CDR1 and CDR2 (germline): SSHAT, FNYEAQ (reference sequence). The CDR3 DNA reads TGTGCCAGCAGTCAAAGGGCGGGGAAAGAGACCCAGTACTTC. This encodes CASSQRAGKETQYF.

The genes are TRBV10-3 and TRBJ2-5, with D perhaps matching TRBD1 (6 bases). The CDR3 loop spans 15 amino acids. Germline-derived CDR1 and CDR2 are ENHRY and SYGVKD. Trimming stripped 0 bases from V and 5 bases from J, with 13 bases between. CDR3 sequence reads: CAISESTGSWETQYF. CDR3 nucleotide sequence: TGTGCCATCAGTGAGTCTACAGGGAGTTGGGAGACCCAGTACTTC.

V is TRBV7-8 and J is TRBJ1-2; TRBD1 is a possible D gene (6 bases). V dropped 5 bases and J dropped 0 bases, with 10 bases sitting between them. Per the germline V gene, CDR1 is SGHVS and CDR2 is FQNEAQ. CDR3 length: 14 residues. CDR3: CASSRGQTNYGYTF. The CDR3 bases are TGTGCCAGCAGCCGAGGACAGACTAACTATGGCTACACCTTC.

The rearrangement joins TRBV29-1 to TRBJ2-1, with 8 bases aligning to TRBD1. The CDR3 has 12 residues. The V gene's germline CDR1 is SQVTM and CDR2 ANQGSEA. With V trimmed by 4 bases and J by 12 bases, 8 bases remained unmatched. CDR3 protein: CSVVARGLGQFF. In DNA form, the CDR3 reads TGCAGCGTTGTAGCCAGGGGGCTAGGGCAGTTCTTC.

This clonotype was picked up one time. The chain carries TRBV2 and TRBJ2-3, with 8 bases that match TRBD2. Trimming removed 8 bases from V and 0 bases from J; junction bases left unmatched: 7. Germline V gene data show CDR1 as SNHLY and CDR2 as FYNNEI. This CDR3 contains 15 residues. The CDR3: CASQFGRGSTDTQYF. The DNA of the CDR3 is TGTGCCAGCCAATTCGGGAGGGGTAGCACAGATACGCAGTATTTT.

This clonotype was seen only a few times. V and J are TRBV2 and TRBJ2-7, with 7 bases aligning to TRBD2. Germline V gene data show CDR1 as SNHLY and CDR2 as FYNNEI. This CDR3 is built from 14 residues. V was clipped by 9 bases and J by 0 bases; unmatched bases: 8. DNA of the CDR3: TGTGCCAGTTCCAGGGACTACACCTCCTACGAGCAGTACTTC. Its translation is CASSRDYTSYEQYF.

This clonotype was picked up one time. This chain uses TRBV15 with TRBJ2-7; TRBD2 aligns across 7 bases. Trimming at V came to 6 bases and at J to 1 base, leaving 9 bases not matched to a gene. From germline, CDR1 is LNHNV and CDR2 YYDKDF (reference sequence). The CDR3 totals 15 residues. The CDR3 DNA reads TGTGCCACCAGTACGGCGGGAGTTGGGTCCTACGAGCAGTACTTC. Its protein is CATSTAGVGSYEQYF.

In this sample, this clonotype turned up once. The chain recombines TRBV6-6 with TRBJ2-1; 7 bases fit TRBD2. The CDR3 totals 15 residues. Germline-derived CDR1 and CDR2 are MNHNY and SVGAGI (reference sequence). V dropped 0 bases and J dropped 2; count of bases not matched to a gene: 1. The CDR3 protein is CASSYSGLAYNEQFF. CDR3 sequence (DNA): TGTGCCAGCAGTTACTCCGGACTAGCCTACAATGAGCAGTTCTTC.

The chain is built from TRBV6-5 and TRBJ2-2; D not resolved. The germline CDR1 and CDR2 sequences are MNHEY and SVGAGI. V lost 1 base and J 1 base, leaving 7 bases between the germline ends. The CDR3 runs to 15 residues. CDR3 sequence reads: CASSYYGGNTGELFF. The CDR3 region has the DNA TGTGCCAGCAGTTACTATGGCGGGAACACCGGGGAGCTGTTTTTT.

This chain links TRBV20-1 with TRBJ2-3, with D unclear. The CDR3 sequence is 14 residues long. The germline CDR1 and CDR2 sequences are DFQATT and SNEGSKA (reference sequence). Trimming took 6 bases from V and 3 from J, leaving 16 bases between them. The CDR3 DNA sequence: TGCAGTGCCGCTAGGTCGGGTCGGACAGATACGCAGTATTTT. It translates to CSAARSGRTDTQYF.

The chain employs TRBV24-1 and TRBJ2-3; D possibly corresponds to TRBD1 (5 bases). Germline V gene lookup returns CDR1 KGHDR and CDR2 SFDVKD. V shed 3 bases and J shed 0 bases, with 9 bases lying between them. CDR3 length: 15 residues. CDR3 in DNA: TGTGCCACCAGTGATACGGCAGGGAGCACAGATACGCAGTATTTT. As protein: CATSDTAGSTDTQYF.

This clonotype was picked up a small number of times. This sequence joins TRBV10-3 and TRBJ1-2; a weak D match, TRBD1 (5 bases). This CDR3 spans 12 amino acids. The germline CDR1 and CDR2 sequences are ENHRY and SYGVKD. Trimming left V 6 bases short and J 2 bases short, with 7 bases between. DNA for the CDR3: TGTGCCATCAGAGGGACCAACTATGGCTACACCTTC. It yields the protein CAIRGTNYGYTF.

This clonotype has a count of ten or more. The chain joins TRBV11-1 to TRBJ2-7; the match to TRBD2 covers 8 bases. In germline, CDR1 is SGHAT, CDR2 FQDESV (reference sequence). This CDR3 comprises 14 residues. Trimming cost V 6 bases and J 6 bases; bases outside gene matches: 10. CDR3 sequence reads: CASSLSGNRREQYF. The DNA for the CDR3 is TGTGCCAGCAGTCTTAGCGGGAATCGTCGCGAGCAGTACTTC.

This clonotype was recorded many times. The chain joins TRBV5-6 to TRBJ2-7; D is perhaps TRBD1 (5 bases). Germline lookup yields CDR1 SGHDT and CDR2 YYEEEE. Trimming pared 1 base from V and 2 bases from J, leaving 7 bases between. CDR3 size: 13 residues. The CDR3 here is CASSLTGTYEQYF. The CDR3 DNA reads TGTGCCAGCAGCTTGACAGGAACCTACGAGCAGTACTTC.

This chain joins TRBV11-2 and TRBJ2-1; TRBD2 is a possible D gene (6 bases). This CDR3 spans 16 amino acids. Germline assignment: CDR1 SGHAT and CDR2 FQNNGV. V was trimmed by 2 bases and J by 7 bases, leaving 18 bases between them. CDR3 loop: CASSLIRSGRGNEQFF. The CDR3, as DNA: TGTGCCAGCAGCTTAATCCGGAGCGGGCGAGGTAATGAGCAGTTCTTC.

CDR3 residues: CASAETGTSPREYF. CDR3 sequence (DNA): TGTGCCAGCGCCGAAACCGGGACTAGTCCGAGGGAGTACTTC. This chain joins TRBV7-8 and TRBJ2-7, with 8 bases identical to TRBD2. This CDR3 contains 14 residues. Trimming cost V 8 bases and J 11 bases; bases outside gene matches: 17. Germline V gives CDR1 SGHVS, CDR2 FQNEAQ.

The sample holds one count of this clonotype. The CDR3 loop reads CSARAGAYEQYF. CDR3 nucleotide sequence: TGCAGTGCTAGAGCGGGAGCCTACGAGCAGTACTTC. The J gene is TRBJ2-7, the V gene TRBV20-1; D is possibly TRBD2 (6 bases). The CDR3 totals 12 residues. Germline CDR1 DFQATT, CDR2 SNEGSKA (reference sequence). Trimming left V 1 base short and J 2 bases short, with 6 bases between.